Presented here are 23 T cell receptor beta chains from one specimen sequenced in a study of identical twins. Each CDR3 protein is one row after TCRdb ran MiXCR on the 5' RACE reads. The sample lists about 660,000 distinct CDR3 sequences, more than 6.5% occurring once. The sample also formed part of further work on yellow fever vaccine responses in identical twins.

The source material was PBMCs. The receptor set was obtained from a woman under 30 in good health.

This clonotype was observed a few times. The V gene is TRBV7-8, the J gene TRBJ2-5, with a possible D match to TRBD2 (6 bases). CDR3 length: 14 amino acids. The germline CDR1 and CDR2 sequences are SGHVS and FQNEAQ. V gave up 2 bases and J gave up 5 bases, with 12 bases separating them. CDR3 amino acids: CASSLLEGRETQYF. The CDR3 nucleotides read TGTGCCAGCAGCTTACTGGAGGGCCGGGAGACCCAGTACTTC.

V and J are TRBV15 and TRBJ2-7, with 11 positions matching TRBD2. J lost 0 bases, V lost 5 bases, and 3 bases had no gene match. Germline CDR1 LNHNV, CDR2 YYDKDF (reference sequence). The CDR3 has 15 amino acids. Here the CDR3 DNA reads TGTGCCACCAGCTTAACTAGCGGGAGCTCCTACGAGCAGTACTTC. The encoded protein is CATSLTSGSSYEQYF.

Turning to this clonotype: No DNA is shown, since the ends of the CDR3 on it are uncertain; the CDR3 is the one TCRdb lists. CDR3 amino acids: CASSQDWASGSGKTKEHF. V and J are TRBV3-1 and TRBJ2-5; TRBD2 is the table's D call, not checked against the DNA. The CDR3 numbers 18 amino acids, ends counted. Germline CDR1 LGHDT, CDR2 YNNKEL (reference sequence).

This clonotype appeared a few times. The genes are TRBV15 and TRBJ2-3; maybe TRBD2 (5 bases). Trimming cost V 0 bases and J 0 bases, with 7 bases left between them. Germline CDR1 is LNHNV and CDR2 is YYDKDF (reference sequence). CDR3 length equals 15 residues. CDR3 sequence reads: CATSRDRGSTDTQYF. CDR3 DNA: TGTGCCACCAGCAGAGATCGGGGTAGCACAGATACGCAGTATTTT.

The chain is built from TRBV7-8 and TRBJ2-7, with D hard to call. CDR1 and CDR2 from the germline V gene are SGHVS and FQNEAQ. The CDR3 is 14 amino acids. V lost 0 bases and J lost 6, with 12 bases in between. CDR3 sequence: CASSLARSQGEQYF. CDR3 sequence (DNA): TGTGCCAGCAGCTTAGCGAGATCCCAAGGCGAGCAGTACTTC.

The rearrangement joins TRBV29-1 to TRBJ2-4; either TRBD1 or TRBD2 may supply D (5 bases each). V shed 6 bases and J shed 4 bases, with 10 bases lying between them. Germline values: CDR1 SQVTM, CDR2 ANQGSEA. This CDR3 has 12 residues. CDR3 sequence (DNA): TGCAGCGTCCGGGACGGAAAAAACATTCAGTACTTC. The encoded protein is CSVRDGKNIQYF. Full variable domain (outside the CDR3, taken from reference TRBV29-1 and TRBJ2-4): SAVISQKPSRDICQRGTSLTIQCQVDSQVTMMFWYRQQPGQSLTLIATANQGSEATYESGFVIDKFPISRPNLTFSTLTVSNMSPEDSSIYLCSVRDGKNIQYFGAGTRLSVL.

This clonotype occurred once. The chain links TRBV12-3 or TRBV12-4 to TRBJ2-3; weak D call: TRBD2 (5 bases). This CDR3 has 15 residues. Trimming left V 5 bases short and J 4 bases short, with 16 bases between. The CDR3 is CASSPQGAVADTQYF. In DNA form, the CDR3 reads TGTGCCAGCAGTCCTCAAGGAGCGGTCGCAGATACGCAGTATTTT.

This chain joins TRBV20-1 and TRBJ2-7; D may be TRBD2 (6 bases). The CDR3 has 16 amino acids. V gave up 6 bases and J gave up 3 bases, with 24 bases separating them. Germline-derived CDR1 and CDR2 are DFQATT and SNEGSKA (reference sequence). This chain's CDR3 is CSAFQLNRGNYYEQYF. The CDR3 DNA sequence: TGCAGTGCCTTTCAACTCAACCGCGGGAATTACTACGAGCAGTACTTC.

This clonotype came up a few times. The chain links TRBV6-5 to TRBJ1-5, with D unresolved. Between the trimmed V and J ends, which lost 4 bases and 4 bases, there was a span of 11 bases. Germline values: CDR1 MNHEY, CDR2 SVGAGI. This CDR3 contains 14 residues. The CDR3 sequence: CASSSGEGNQPQHF. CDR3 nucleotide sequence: TGTGCCAGCAGTTCGGGAGAAGGTAATCAGCCCCAGCATTTT.

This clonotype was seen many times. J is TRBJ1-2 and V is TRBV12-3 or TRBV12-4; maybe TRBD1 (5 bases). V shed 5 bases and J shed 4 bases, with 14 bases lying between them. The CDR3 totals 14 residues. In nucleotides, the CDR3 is TGTGCCAGCAGTCGACGGACATCATCCTATGGCTACACCTTC. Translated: CASSRRTSSYGYTF.

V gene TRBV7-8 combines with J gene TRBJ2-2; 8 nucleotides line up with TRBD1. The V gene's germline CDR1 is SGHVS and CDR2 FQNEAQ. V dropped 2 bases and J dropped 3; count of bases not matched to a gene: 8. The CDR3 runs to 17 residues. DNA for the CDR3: TGTGCCAGCAGCTTATACGCGACAGGGGCGGACACCGGGGAGCTGTTTTTT. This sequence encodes CASSLYATGADTGELFF.

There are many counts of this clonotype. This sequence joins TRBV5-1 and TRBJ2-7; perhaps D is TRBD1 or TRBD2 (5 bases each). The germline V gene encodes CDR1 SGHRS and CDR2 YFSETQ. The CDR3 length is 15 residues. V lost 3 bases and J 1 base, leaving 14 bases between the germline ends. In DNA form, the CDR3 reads TGCGCCAGCAGCTCTAATAGCGACAGATCCTACGAGCAGTACTTC. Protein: CASSSNSDRSYEQYF.

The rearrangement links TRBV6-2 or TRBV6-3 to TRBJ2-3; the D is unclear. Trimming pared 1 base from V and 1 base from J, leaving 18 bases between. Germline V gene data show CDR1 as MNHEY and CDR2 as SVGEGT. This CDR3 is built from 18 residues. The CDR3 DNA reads TGTGCCAGCAGTTACTACTTGTCGGTGGCATGGGGCACAGATACGCAGTATTTT. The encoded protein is CASSYYLSVAWGTDTQYF.

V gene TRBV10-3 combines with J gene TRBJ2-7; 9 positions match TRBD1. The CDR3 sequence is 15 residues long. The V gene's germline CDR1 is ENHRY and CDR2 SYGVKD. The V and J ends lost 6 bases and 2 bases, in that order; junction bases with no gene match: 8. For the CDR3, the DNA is TGTGCCATCAGCCCCCGGGACAGGGAACCCTACGAGCAGTACTTC. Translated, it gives CAISPRDREPYEQYF.

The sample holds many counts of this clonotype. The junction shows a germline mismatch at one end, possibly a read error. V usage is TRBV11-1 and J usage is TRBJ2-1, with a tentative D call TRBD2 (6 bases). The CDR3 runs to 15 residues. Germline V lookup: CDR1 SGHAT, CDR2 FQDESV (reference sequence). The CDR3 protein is CASRDRGTLRNEQFF. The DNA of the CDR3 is TGTGCTAGCAGGGACCGCGGGACCCTAAGGAATGAGCAGTTCTTC.

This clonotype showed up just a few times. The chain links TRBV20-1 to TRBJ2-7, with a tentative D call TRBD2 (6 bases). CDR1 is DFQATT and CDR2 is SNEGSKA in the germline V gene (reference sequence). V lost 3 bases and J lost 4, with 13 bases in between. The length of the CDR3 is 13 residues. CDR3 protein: CSASGGDFYEQYF. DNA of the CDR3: TGCAGTGCTAGCGGGGGAGACTTTTACGAGCAGTACTTC.

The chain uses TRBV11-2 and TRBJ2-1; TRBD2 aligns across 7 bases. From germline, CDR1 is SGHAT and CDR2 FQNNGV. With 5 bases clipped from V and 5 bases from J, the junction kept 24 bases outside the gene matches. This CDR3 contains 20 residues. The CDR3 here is CASSRMPGGPGLGGDNEQFF. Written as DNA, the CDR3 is TGTGCCAGCAGCCGAATGCCGGGGGGACCCGGACTTGGCGGGGACAATGAGCAGTTCTTC. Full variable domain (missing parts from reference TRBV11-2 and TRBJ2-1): EAGVAQSPRYKIIEKRQSVAFWCNPISGHATLYWYQQILGQGPKLLIQFQNNGVVDDSQLPKDRFSAERLKGVDSTLKIQPAKLEDSAVYLCASSRMPGGPGLGGDNEQFFGPGTRLTVL.

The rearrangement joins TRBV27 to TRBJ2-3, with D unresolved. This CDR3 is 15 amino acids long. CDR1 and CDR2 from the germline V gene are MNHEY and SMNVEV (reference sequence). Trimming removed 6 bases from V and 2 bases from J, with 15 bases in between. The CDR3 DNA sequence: TGTGCCAGCAGAGGGTTAAGGCTAGACACAGATACGCAGTATTTT. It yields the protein CASRGLRLDTDTQYF.

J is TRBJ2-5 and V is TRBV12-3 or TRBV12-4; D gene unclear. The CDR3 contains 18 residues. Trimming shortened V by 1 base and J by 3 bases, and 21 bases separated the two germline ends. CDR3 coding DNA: TGTGCCAGCAGTTTAGGGGCGGACCCCGAAATCTCGGAAGAGACCCAGTACTTC. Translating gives CASSLGADPEISEETQYF.

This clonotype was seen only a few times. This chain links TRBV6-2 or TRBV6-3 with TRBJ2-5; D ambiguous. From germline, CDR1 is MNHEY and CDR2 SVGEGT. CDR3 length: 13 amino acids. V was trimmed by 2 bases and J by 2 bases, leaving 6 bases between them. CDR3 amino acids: CASSYLIQETQYF. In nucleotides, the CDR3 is TGTGCCAGCAGTTACCTGATACAAGAGACCCAGTACTTC.

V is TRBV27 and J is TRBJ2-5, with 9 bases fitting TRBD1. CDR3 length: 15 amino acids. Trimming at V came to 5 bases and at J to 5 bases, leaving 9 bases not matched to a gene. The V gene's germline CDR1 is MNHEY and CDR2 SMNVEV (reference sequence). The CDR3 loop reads CASSPKGQGWETQYF. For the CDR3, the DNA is TGTGCCAGCAGTCCCAAGGGACAGGGCTGGGAGACCCAGTACTTC.

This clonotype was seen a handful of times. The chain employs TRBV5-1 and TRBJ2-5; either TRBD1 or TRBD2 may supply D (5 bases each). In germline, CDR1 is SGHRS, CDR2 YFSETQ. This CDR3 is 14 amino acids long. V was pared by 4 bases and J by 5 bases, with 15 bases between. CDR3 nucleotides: TGCGCCAGCAGCCGGGGAGTACAGGAGGAGACCCAGTACTTC. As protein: CASSRGVQEETQYF.

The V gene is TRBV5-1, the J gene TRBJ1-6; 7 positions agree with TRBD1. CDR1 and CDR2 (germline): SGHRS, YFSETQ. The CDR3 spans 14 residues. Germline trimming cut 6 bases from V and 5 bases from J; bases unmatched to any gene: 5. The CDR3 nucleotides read TGCGCCAGCACCCGCACAGGGGATAATTCACCCCTCCACTTT. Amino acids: CASTRTGDNSPLHF.